This T cell receptor beta chain was retrieved from a study of OX40 agonist ivuxolimab in advanced cancers. Turning to the study itself: A male proportion of 82.7% was recorded, with mean age approximately 60 years and range about 23 to 80. Three patients responded partially, comprising one with hepatocellular carcinoma and two with cutaneous melanoma.

Profiled with immunoSEQ multiplex PCR; TCRdb holds only in-frame clones, not every one. The data contain around 26,000 clones, 85% to 90% of them singletons. By its share, this clone is hyperexpanded. Trimming took off 3 bases at V and 5 bases at J, with 10 bases between the two ends. Germline V gene lookup returns CDR1 LNHNV and CDR2 YYDKDF (reference sequence). CDR3 length equals 13 residues. The clonotype comes from an adult with an advanced solid tumor such as melanoma, head and neck, liver or kidney cancer. Sequencing used CD4+ or CD8+ T cells sorted from blood, obtained in a trial of the OX40 agonist ivuxolimab. The rearrangement joins TRBV15 to TRBJ2-5; D is possibly TRBD1 or TRBD2 (6 bases each). The CDR3 here is CATSRFGGETQYF. The CDR3 DNA reads as TGTGCCACCAGCAGGTTCGGGGGCGAGACCCAGTACTTC.